Listed below are T cell receptor beta chains from one sample, sequenced in a study of T cell responses to AZD1222 COVID-19 vaccine. Repertoires were generated with immunoSEQ multiplex PCR, while TCRdb's copy carries only in-frame clones and drops some. The sample has about 120,000 clones, 70% to 90% seen once; the top ten hold around 3.9%. The source was peripheral blood, collected on day 0 of MenACWY control vaccination. These receptors all come from an adult in good health. The CDR3 runs from the conserved cysteine through the conserved F or W. The D gene is left open where the match is weak. A row's size may be missing; if present it is once, few, many or a size class.

j_call: TRBJ1-2
v_call: TRBV18
clone_size: .
d_call: TRBD1
cdr3_aa: CASSLGGERYGYTF
cdr3_nt: TGTGCCAGCTCATTAGGGGGCGAGCGCTATGGCTACACCTTC

j_call: TRBJ2-2
v_call: TRBV5-1
clone_size: .
d_call: .
cdr3_aa: CASSLSSGANTGELFF
cdr3_nt: TGCGCCAGCAGCCTATCCTCCGGGGCGAACACCGGGGAGCTGTTTTTT

j_call: TRBJ1-4
v_call: TRBV4-2
clone_size: few
d_call: TRBD1
cdr3_aa: CASSPPGQEKLFF
cdr3_nt: TGTGCCAGCAGCCCGCCGGGACAGGAAAAACTGTTTTTT

j_call: TRBJ1-4
v_call: TRBV4-2
clone_size: .
d_call: TRBD1
cdr3_aa: CASSPSGLGQGIGGAEKLFF
cdr3_nt: TGTGCCAGCAGCCCAAGTGGATTAGGACAGGGGATAGGGGGGGCTGAAAAACTGTTTTTT

j_call: TRBJ2-2
v_call: TRBV28
clone_size: few
d_call: TRBD1
cdr3_aa: CASSWTGSTGELFF
cdr3_nt: TGTGCCAGCAGCTGGACAGGGTCCACCGGGGAGCTGTTTTTT

j_call: TRBJ2-1
v_call: TRBV7-9
clone_size: .
d_call: TRBD2
cdr3_aa: CASSPFGGGASEQFF
cdr3_nt: TGTGCCAGCAGCCCCTTCGGCGGGGGGGCTAGTGAGCAGTTCTTC

j_call: TRBJ1-4
v_call: TRBV11-2
clone_size: .
d_call: .
cdr3_aa: CASRLTPNEKLFF
cdr3_nt: TGTGCCAGCAGATTAACCCCTAATGAAAAACTGTTTTTT

j_call: TRBJ2-7
v_call: TRBV28
clone_size: .
d_call: .
cdr3_aa: CASSFANSYEQYF
cdr3_nt: TGTGCCAGCAGTTTTGCTAACTCCTACGAGCAGTACTTC

j_call: TRBJ1-2
v_call: TRBV6-4
clone_size: .
d_call: .
cdr3_aa: CASSEVQGRGGYTF
cdr3_nt: TGTGCCAGCAGTGAAGTCCAGGGTAGAGGTGGCTACACCTTC

j_call: TRBJ2-1
v_call: TRBV7-2
clone_size: few
d_call: .
cdr3_aa: CASSIGTHDEQFF
cdr3_nt: TGTGCCAGCAGCATCGGGACCCATGATGAGCAGTTCTTC

j_call: TRBJ1-3
v_call: TRBV4-1
clone_size: once
d_call: .
cdr3_aa: CASSQGGGDFGNTIYF
cdr3_nt: TGCGCCAGCAGCCAAGGCGGTGGGGACTTTGGAAACACCATATATTTT

j_call: TRBJ2-7
v_call: TRBV6-2/TRBV6-3
clone_size: .
d_call: .
cdr3_aa: CASSSPAYEQYF
cdr3_nt: TGTGCCAGCAGTTCCCCCGCCTACGAGCAGTACTTC

j_call: TRBJ1-4
v_call: TRBV28
clone_size: .
d_call: TRBD1
cdr3_aa: CASSPATGVNEKLFF
cdr3_nt: TGTGCCAGCAGCCCCGCGACAGGGGTCAATGAAAAACTGTTTTTT

j_call: TRBJ1-6
v_call: TRBV7-9
clone_size: .
d_call: TRBD1
cdr3_aa: CASSPSGTGVSPLHF
cdr3_nt: TGTGCCAGCAGCCCGTCCGGGACAGGGGTTTCACCCCTCCACTTT

j_call: TRBJ2-3
v_call: TRBV5-6
clone_size: .
d_call: .
cdr3_aa: CASSLFRVSTDTQYF
cdr3_nt: TGTGCCAGCAGCTTGTTCCGGGTAAGCACAGATACGCAGTATTTT

j_call: TRBJ2-2
v_call: TRBV7-2
clone_size: .
d_call: TRBD2
cdr3_aa: CASTRTSGGLTGELFF
cdr3_nt: TGTGCCAGCACCCGGACTAGCGGGGGGCTCACCGGGGAGCTGTTTTTT

j_call: TRBJ1-5
v_call: TRBV14
clone_size: .
d_call: TRBD1
cdr3_aa: CASRDLDRGRIQPQHF
cdr3_nt: TGTGCCAGCAGGGACTTAGACAGGGGACGGATCCAGCCCCAGCATTTT

j_call: TRBJ2-1
v_call: TRBV6-6
clone_size: .
d_call: TRBD1
cdr3_aa: CASRRGTGGLPGEQFF
cdr3_nt: TGTGCCAGCAGAAGAGGCACAGGGGGCCTACCTGGTGAGCAGTTCTTC

j_call: TRBJ2-1
v_call: TRBV15
clone_size: .
d_call: TRBD2
cdr3_aa: CATSRLAGLSYNEQFF
cdr3_nt: TGTGCCACCAGCAGACTAGCGGGGTTGTCCTACAATGAGCAGTTCTTC

j_call: TRBJ2-3
v_call: TRBV6-5
clone_size: once
d_call: TRBD1
cdr3_aa: CASSYSDRGLSDTQYF
cdr3_nt: TGTGCCAGCAGTTACTCGGACAGGGGGCTCTCAGATACGCAGTATTTT

j_call: TRBJ2-5
v_call: TRBV3-1/TRBV3-2
clone_size: .
d_call: .
cdr3_aa: CASSQEPNPPDYKETQYF
cdr3_nt: TGTGCCAGCAGCCAAGAACCTAATCCACCTGATTACAAAGAGACCCAGTACTTC

j_call: TRBJ1-6
v_call: TRBV5-1
clone_size: .
d_call: .
cdr3_aa: CASSLGTTNSPLHF
cdr3_nt: TGCGCCAGCAGCTTGGGGACAACTAATTCACCCCTCCACTTT

j_call: TRBJ2-5
v_call: TRBV9
clone_size: .
d_call: .
cdr3_aa: CASSVEQGGETQYF
cdr3_nt: TGTGCCAGCAGCGTAGAACAGGGAGGCGAGACCCAGTACTTC

j_call: TRBJ1-1
v_call: TRBV7-8
clone_size: .
d_call: .
cdr3_aa: CASSGRDSNTEAFF
cdr3_nt: TGTGCCAGCAGCGGCAGAGATTCGAACACTGAAGCTTTCTTT

j_call: TRBJ1-2
v_call: TRBV7-2
clone_size: .
d_call: .
cdr3_aa: CASSANRVNLEYGYTF
cdr3_nt: TGTGCCAGCAGCGCGAACAGGGTCAACCTCGAATATGGCTACACCTTC

j_call: TRBJ1-6
v_call: TRBV19
clone_size: .
d_call: .
cdr3_aa: CASSTHRAHSPLHF
cdr3_nt: TGTGCCAGTAGTACACACAGGGCCCATTCACCCCTCCACTTT

j_call: TRBJ1-4
v_call: TRBV30
clone_size: few
d_call: TRBD1
cdr3_aa: CAWSPQGAAFANEKLFF
cdr3_nt: TGTGCCTGGAGTCCACAGGGGGCAGCCTTCGCTAATGAAAAACTGTTTTTT

j_call: TRBJ2-2
v_call: TRBV6-2/TRBV6-3
clone_size: once
d_call: TRBD2
cdr3_aa: CASSRTSGGGSTGELFF
cdr3_nt: TGTGCCAGCAGTCGGACTAGCGGGGGGGGAAGCACCGGGGAGCTGTTTTTT

j_call: TRBJ1-5
v_call: TRBV2
clone_size: .
d_call: TRBD1
cdr3_aa: CASSKTGNSNQPQHF
cdr3_nt: TGTGCCAGCAGCAAGACAGGGAATAGCAATCAGCCCCAGCATTTT

j_call: TRBJ2-2
v_call: TRBV11-1
clone_size: .
d_call: .
cdr3_aa: CASSLNRVGAGELFF
cdr3_nt: TGTGCCAGCAGCTTAAACAGGGTTGGAGCCGGGGAGCTGTTTTTT

j_call: TRBJ2-3
v_call: TRBV6-5
clone_size: .
d_call: .
cdr3_aa: CASKAATTDTQYF
cdr3_nt: TGTGCCAGTAAAGCGGCGACCACAGATACGCAGTATTTT

j_call: TRBJ2-5
v_call: TRBV18
clone_size: .
d_call: .
cdr3_aa: CASADGQGAQETQYF
cdr3_nt: TGTGCCAGCGCCGACGGGCAGGGAGCCCAAGAGACCCAGTACTTC

j_call: TRBJ1-6
v_call: TRBV18
clone_size: .
d_call: TRBD1
cdr3_aa: CASSSRTGNNSPLHF
cdr3_nt: TGTGCCAGCTCCTCTCGGACAGGGAATAATTCACCCCTCCACTTT

j_call: TRBJ1-5
v_call: TRBV27
clone_size: .
d_call: .
cdr3_aa: CASKQQSNQPQHF
cdr3_nt: TGTGCCAGCAAACAGCAGAGCAATCAGCCCCAGCATTTT

j_call: TRBJ1-5
v_call: TRBV7-2
clone_size: .
d_call: .
cdr3_aa: CASSLGSVRNQPQHF
cdr3_nt: TGTGCCAGCAGCTTAGGATCTGTCCGTAATCAGCCCCAGCATTTT

j_call: TRBJ2-7
v_call: TRBV9
clone_size: few
d_call: TRBD1
cdr3_aa: CASSVWTGSEQYF
cdr3_nt: TGTGCCAGCAGCGTCTGGACAGGGTCCGAGCAGTACTTC

j_call: TRBJ2-7
v_call: TRBV9
clone_size: few
d_call: TRBD1
cdr3_aa: CASSVDPGQGREQYF
cdr3_nt: TGTGCCAGCAGCGTAGACCCGGGACAGGGACGGGAGCAGTACTTC

j_call: TRBJ1-5
v_call: TRBV28
clone_size: .
d_call: .
cdr3_aa: CASSLMGYQPQHF
cdr3_nt: TGTGCCAGCAGTTTAATGGGGTATCAGCCCCAGCATTTT

j_call: TRBJ1-1
v_call: TRBV6-6
clone_size: .
d_call: .
cdr3_aa: CASSYQVMNTEAFF
cdr3_nt: TGTGCCAGCAGTTACCAGGTGATGAACACTGAAGCTTTCTTT

j_call: TRBJ1-4
v_call: TRBV5-1
clone_size: .
d_call: TRBD1
cdr3_aa: CASSQGQGYEKLFF
cdr3_nt: TGCGCCAGCAGCCAAGGACAGGGTTACGAAAAACTGTTTTTT

j_call: TRBJ2-5
v_call: TRBV30
clone_size: .
d_call: TRBD2
cdr3_aa: CAWSSGGEETQYF
cdr3_nt: TGTGCCTGGAGTAGCGGGGGGGAAGAGACCCAGTACTTC

j_call: TRBJ1-2
v_call: TRBV5-1
clone_size: .
d_call: .
cdr3_aa: CASSPRANYGYTF
cdr3_nt: TGCGCCAGCAGCCCACGAGCTAACTATGGCTACACCTTC

j_call: TRBJ1-6
v_call: TRBV4-1
clone_size: .
d_call: .
cdr3_aa: CASSSRPDHYNSPLHF
cdr3_nt: TGCGCCAGCAGCTCGCGACCGGACCACTATAATTCACCCCTCCACTTT

j_call: TRBJ2-2
v_call: TRBV4-1
clone_size: .
d_call: .
cdr3_aa: CASSQDWTGELFF
cdr3_nt: TGCGCCAGCAGCCAAGATTGGACCGGGGAGCTGTTTTTT

j_call: TRBJ2-7
v_call: TRBV7-3
clone_size: once
d_call: .
cdr3_aa: CASSAGGEQYF
cdr3_nt: TGTGCCAGCAGCGCGGGTGGGGAGCAGTACTTC

j_call: TRBJ1-2
v_call: TRBV5-1
clone_size: .
d_call: .
cdr3_aa: CASSLESQGTYGYTF
cdr3_nt: TGCGCCAGCAGCTTGGAATCGCAGGGTACCTATGGCTACACCTTC

j_call: TRBJ2-7
v_call: TRBV12-3/TRBV12-4
clone_size: .
d_call: TRBD2
cdr3_aa: CASSFGTTHEQYF
cdr3_nt: TGTGCCAGCAGTTTTGGGACTACCCACGAGCAGTACTTC

j_call: TRBJ1-1
v_call: TRBV7-8
clone_size: .
d_call: TRBD1
cdr3_aa: CASSKNRDSYTEAFF
cdr3_nt: TGTGCCAGCAGCAAGAACCGGGACAGCTACACTGAAGCTTTCTTT

j_call: TRBJ1-1
v_call: TRBV6-5
clone_size: once
d_call: .
cdr3_aa: CASSTTYSNTEAFF
cdr3_nt: TGTGCCAGCAGCACCACTTACAGTAACACTGAAGCTTTCTTT

j_call: TRBJ2-7
v_call: TRBV6-2/TRBV6-3
clone_size: few
d_call: .
cdr3_aa: CASSYSRTGDRLTSSYEQYF
cdr3_nt: TGTGCCAGCAGTTACTCCCGGACGGGGGACCGGCTAACTTCCTCCTACGAGCAGTACTTC

j_call: TRBJ1-2
v_call: TRBV3-1/TRBV3-2
clone_size: once
d_call: .
cdr3_aa: CASSPSWSDYGYTF
cdr3_nt: TGTGCCAGCAGCCCCTCTTGGAGTGACTATGGCTACACCTTC